The sample holds a few counts of the clone carrying this TCR beta chain. Produced via immunoSEQ multiplex PCR; TCRdb's table is partial and in-frame only. The sample records 180,000 or so clones, more than 70% being singletons. Assignments of participants to cohorts depended upon their own reported clinical history. The data were taken from a study of blood T cell repertoires in COVID-19. Study context: The cDNA or gDNA used as material had been derived from T cells, B-cell-depleted T cells, or PBMCs.

The length of the CDR3 is 14 residues. Trimming stripped 5 bases from V and 6 bases from J, with 13 bases between. Germline loops: CDR1 SGHTA, CDR2 FQGTGA. This TCR came from a woman aged 50 to 65 in a cohort exposed to, infected with or recovered from COVID-19 (not recorded which). The sequenced sample was PBMCs or T cells enriched from blood (not recorded which). V is TRBV7-3 and J is TRBJ2-2; the D gene is possibly TRBD2 (5 bases). The DNA of the CDR3 is TGTGCCAGCAGCCACACGAGGGCGGCCGGGGAGCTGTTTTTT. Translated, it gives CASSHTRAAGELFF. Full variable domain (rest looked up from reference TRBV7-3 and TRBJ2-2): GAGVSQTPSNKVTEKGKYVELRCDPISGHTALYWYRQSLGQGPEFLIYFQGTGAADDSGLPNDRFFAVRPEGSVSTLKIQRTERGDSAVYLCASSHTRAAGELFFGEGSRLTVL.